This TCR beta chain derives from a study of cytomegalovirus exposure and HLA in healthy donors. Study-wide results and limits: Most observed TCR sequences were rare, whereas some public TCRs were detected in many donors.

As for this clone: The antigen is unknown.

Germline values: CDR1 SGHKS, CDR2 YYEKEE (reference sequence). The CDR3 is 15 residues long. Unmatched junction bases numbered 5, after V lost 2 bases and J lost 4 bases. A multiplex PCR was run with 60 Vbeta primers and 13 Jbeta primers. Here immunoSEQ multiplex PCR was the method, and the copy in TCRdb shows in-frame clones only, minus some. The table has approximately 160,000 clones, 75% to 80% seen once; the top ten hold 2% to 3%. The source material was PBMCs. The rearrangement uses TRBV5-5 and TRBJ2-2; 7 bases are shared with TRBD1. The TCR comes from a middle-aged woman in good health and CMV-seropositive. CDR3 amino acids: CASSFGAGGTGELFF. Here the CDR3 DNA reads TGTGCCAGCAGCTTTGGGGCAGGGGGCACCGGGGAGCTGTTTTTT.